These T cell receptor beta chains were read from a single sample in a study of beta chain features in type 1 diabetes. The assay was immunoSEQ multiplex PCR, and TCRdb's table has in-frame clones only and misses some. This sample has 55,000 to 85,000 clones, with more than 45% found just once. Sequenced input: central memory CD4+ T cells from blood. These receptors were taken from a man aged 25 to 40 with type 1 diabetes. CDR3s include the opening cysteine and the closing phenylalanine or tryptophan. D genes are given only for firm matches. Only part of the rows carry a size: once, few, many, or a class if the clone is expanded.

V: TRBV5-4; size: few; J: TRBJ2-3; D: .; CDR3: CASSPAPDTTDTQYF; DNA: TGTGCCAGCAGCCCGGCCCCGGACACCACAGATACGCAGTATTTT
V: TRBV19; size: .; J: TRBJ2-1; D: TRBD2; CDR3: CASSIGSAGAGYNEQFF; DNA: TGTGCCAGTAGTATAGGATCAGCGGGGGCTGGGTACAATGAGCAGTTCTTC
V: TRBV5-1; size: .; J: TRBJ2-4; D: TRBD1; CDR3: CASSLTERDRSWKNIQYF; DNA: TGCGCCAGCAGCCTGACTGAACGGGACAGAAGTTGGAAAAACATTCAGTACTTC
V: TRBV18; size: few; J: TRBJ2-2; D: TRBD2; CDR3: CASSSLGLAGRSNTGELFF; DNA: TGTGCCAGCTCATCCCTCGGACTAGCGGGGAGGTCGAACACCGGGGAGCTGTTTTTT
V: TRBV28; size: .; J: TRBJ2-7; D: TRBD1; CDR3: CASNRPGQGFDEQYF; DNA: TGTGCCAGCAACCGTCCGGGACAGGGTTTCGACGAGCAGTACTTC
V: TRBV9; size: .; J: TRBJ1-3; D: .; CDR3: CASSTNSGNTIYF; DNA: TGTGCCAGCAGCACTAACTCTGGAAACACCATATATTTT
V: TRBV27; size: .; J: TRBJ2-1; D: TRBD2; CDR3: CASSPWLAGGHYNEQFF; DNA: TGTGCCAGCAGTCCTTGGCTAGCGGGAGGGCATTACAATGAGCAGTTCTTC
V: TRBV5-6; size: .; J: TRBJ2-2; D: .; CDR3: CASSLVVRLGNTGELFF; DNA: TGTGCCAGCAGCTTGGTTGTCAGGCTGGGGAACACCGGGGAGCTGTTTTTT
V: TRBV18; size: few; J: TRBJ2-5; D: .; CDR3: CASSPPSFETQYF; DNA: TGTGCCAGCTCACCACCGTCATTTGAGACCCAGTACTTC
V: TRBV27; size: .; J: TRBJ2-2; D: .; CDR3: CASSLSYTGELFF; DNA: TGTGCCAGCAGTTTAAGCTACACCGGGGAGCTGTTTTTT
V: TRBV5-1; size: few; J: TRBJ2-1; D: .; CDR3: CASSPAPGASSYNEQFF; DNA: TGCGCCAGCAGCCCCGCTCCAGGGGCGAGCTCCTACAATGAGCAGTTCTTC
V: TRBV29-1; size: .; J: TRBJ2-5; D: TRBD2; CDR3: CSAERTSGSRGETQYF; DNA: TGCAGCGCAGAGCGGACTAGCGGGAGTCGTGGAGAGACCCAGTACTTC
V: TRBV6-5; size: few; J: TRBJ2-6; D: TRBD1; CDR3: CASGRQTGVDVLTF; DNA: TGTGCCAGCGGCAGACAGACAGGGGTTGACGTCCTGACTTTC
V: TRBV7-2; size: few; J: TRBJ2-5; D: TRBD2; CDR3: CASSQGTSGGQETQYF; DNA: TGTGCCAGCAGCCAAGGGACTAGCGGGGGCCAAGAGACCCAGTACTTC
V: TRBV5-6; size: few; J: TRBJ2-5; D: .; CDR3: CASSRQGTQETQYF; DNA: TGTGCCAGCAGCCGGCAGGGGACCCAAGAGACCCAGTACTTC
V: TRBV6-1; size: .; J: TRBJ1-3; D: .; CDR3: CASSTQQGTGNTIYF; DNA: TGTGCCAGCAGTACCCAACAGGGAACGGGAAACACCATATATTTT
V: TRBV5-1; size: .; J: TRBJ1-6; D: TRBD1; CDR3: CASSRGQASSYNSPLHF; DNA: TGCGCCAGCAGCAGAGGACAGGCGAGCTCCTATAATTCACCCCTCCACTTT
V: TRBV5-1; size: .; J: TRBJ2-1; D: TRBD2; CDR3: CASSSPASGSSNEQFF; DNA: TGCGCCAGCAGCTCCCCCGCTAGCGGGAGCTCTAATGAGCAGTTCTTC
V: TRBV5-1; size: .; J: TRBJ2-7; D: TRBD2; CDR3: CASSFSGRTSYEQYF; DNA: TGCGCCAGCAGCTTTAGCGGGAGGACTTCCTACGAGCAGTACTTC
V: TRBV5-6; size: once; J: TRBJ2-7; D: .; CDR3: CASSLRTTGYQPYEQYF; DNA: TGTGCCAGCAGCTTGCGGACCACAGGGTACCAACCCTACGAGCAGTACTTC
V: TRBV5-1; size: .; J: TRBJ2-7; D: TRBD1; CDR3: CASSPGRTGVYEQYF; DNA: TGCGCCAGCAGCCCCGGAAGGACAGGGGTCTACGAGCAGTACTTC
V: TRBV11-2; size: .; J: TRBJ2-1; D: .; CDR3: CASSRRDYNEQFF; DNA: TGTGCCAGCAGCCGGCGGGACTACAATGAGCAGTTCTTC
V: TRBV4-2; size: .; J: TRBJ1-4; D: .; CDR3: CASAISATNEKLFF; DNA: TGTGCCAGCGCGATCTCTGCAACTAATGAAAAACTGTTTTTT
V: TRBV29-1; size: few; J: TRBJ1-1; D: .; CDR3: CSGSGANTEAFF; DNA: TGCAGCGGGAGTGGGGCAAACACTGAAGCTTTCTTT
V: TRBV4-1; size: .; J: TRBJ2-2; D: .; CDR3: CASSQRAAMNTGELFF; DNA: TGCGCCAGCAGCCAGAGGGCAGCAATGAACACCGGGGAGCTGTTTTTT
V: TRBV14; size: .; J: TRBJ2-7; D: .; CDR3: CASSQQYEQYF; DNA: TGTGCCAGCAGTCAACAATACGAGCAGTACTTC
V: TRBV5-1; size: .; J: TRBJ1-1; D: .; CDR3: CASSLGGRDTEAFF; DNA: TGCGCCAGCAGCTTGGGGGGCAGGGACACTGAAGCTTTCTTT
V: TRBV19; size: .; J: TRBJ1-5; D: .; CDR3: CASWAQPQHF; DNA: TGTGCCAGTTGGGCTCAGCCCCAGCATTTT
V: TRBV7-9; size: .; J: TRBJ2-1; D: .; CDR3: CASSPLWGREVGNEQFF; DNA: TGTGCCAGCAGCCCCCTCTGGGGCAGGGAGGTTGGTAATGAGCAGTTCTTC
V: TRBV4-2; size: .; J: TRBJ2-3; D: TRBD1; CDR3: CASSQRQGPDTQYF; DNA: TGTGCCAGCAGCCAAAGACAGGGACCAGATACGCAGTATTTT
V: TRBV6-6; size: few; J: TRBJ2-7; D: .; CDR3: CASSYPLLPHEQYF; DNA: TGTGCCAGCAGTTACCCCCTACTGCCCCACGAGCAGTACTTC
V: TRBV19; size: few; J: TRBJ1-5; D: .; CDR3: CASSTTTAGGQNNQPQHF; DNA: TGTGCCAGTAGTACAACAACAGCCGGTGGACAGAACAATCAGCCCCAGCATTTT
V: TRBV6-1; size: few; J: TRBJ2-7; D: .; CDR3: CASSDRTRDQYF; DNA: TGTGCCAGCAGTGACCGGACGCGGGATCAGTACTTC
V: TRBV29-1; size: .; J: TRBJ1-2; D: TRBD1; CDR3: CSVARDRANYGYTF; DNA: TGCAGCGTTGCTAGGGACAGGGCTAACTATGGCTACACCTTC
V: TRBV5-1; size: .; J: TRBJ1-1; D: TRBD1; CDR3: CASTTSGTENTEAFF; DNA: TGCGCCAGCACGACCTCCGGGACAGAAAACACTGAAGCTTTCTTT
V: TRBV7-9; size: few; J: TRBJ2-3; D: TRBD2; CDR3: CASSSDLAGADTQYF; DNA: TGTGCCAGCAGCTCGGACCTAGCGGGGGCAGATACGCAGTATTTT
V: TRBV7-8; size: .; J: TRBJ2-1; D: .; CDR3: CASSLVTLYNEQFF; DNA: TGTGCCAGCAGCTTAGTGACTCTCTACAATGAGCAGTTCTTC
V: TRBV6-5; size: .; J: TRBJ2-2; D: TRBD1; CDR3: CASKPGQGSTGELFF; DNA: TGTGCCAGCAAGCCGGGACAGGGGAGCACCGGGGAGCTGTTTTTT
V: TRBV6-6; size: .; J: TRBJ2-1; D: .; CDR3: CASTLGTSKERQFF; DNA: TGTGCCAGCACCCTGGGGACTTCGAAGGAGCGGCAGTTCTTC
V: TRBV11-3; size: .; J: TRBJ2-3; D: TRBD1; CDR3: CASSSGQGNTQYF; DNA: TGTGCCAGCAGCTCTGGACAGGGGAATACGCAGTATTTT
V: TRBV4-1; size: few; J: TRBJ1-5; D: TRBD1; CDR3: CASSHSGTALKPQHF; DNA: TGCGCCAGCAGCCACTCCGGGACAGCGTTGAAGCCCCAGCATTTT
V: TRBV14; size: .; J: TRBJ2-7; D: .; CDR3: CASSLSGISYEQYF; DNA: TGTGCCAGCAGCCTCTCCGGGATCTCCTACGAGCAGTACTTC
V: TRBV7-7; size: few; J: TRBJ2-5; D: TRBD2; CDR3: CASSGTSGRQETQYF; DNA: TGTGCCAGCAGCGGGACTAGCGGGAGGCAAGAGACCCAGTACTTC
V: TRBV5-1; size: once; J: TRBJ1-2; D: .; CDR3: CASSLAPGEAGYTF; DNA: TGCGCCAGCAGCTTGGCCCCGGGGGAGGCTGGCTACACCTTC
V: TRBV7-2; size: .; J: TRBJ2-3; D: TRBD2; CDR3: CASSLGGSGRVEDTQYF; DNA: TGTGCCAGCAGCTTAGGGGGTAGCGGGAGAGTGGAAGATACGCAGTATTTT
V: TRBV27; size: .; J: TRBJ1-5; D: .; CDR3: CASMAQDSNQPQHF; DNA: TGTGCCAGCATGGCACAGGATAGCAATCAGCCCCAGCATTTT
V: TRBV6-5; size: .; J: TRBJ2-7; D: .; CDR3: CASSYGSGGSYEQYF; DNA: TGTGCCAGCAGTTACGGGTCAGGAGGCTCCTACGAGCAGTACTTC
V: TRBV10-3; size: few; J: TRBJ2-3; D: TRBD1; CDR3: CAISESQGQGSTDTQYF; DNA: TGTGCCATCAGTGAGTCCCAAGGACAGGGGAGCACAGATACGCAGTATTTT
V: TRBV6-6; size: .; J: TRBJ1-1; D: TRBD1; CDR3: CASSVQGAWTEAFF; DNA: TGTGCCAGCAGTGTACAGGGGGCCTGGACTGAAGCTTTCTTT
V: TRBV5-4; size: few; J: TRBJ1-2; D: .; CDR3: CASSALRDSYGYTF; DNA: TGTGCCAGCAGCGCTCTCAGGGATAGTTATGGCTACACCTTC
V: TRBV2; size: .; J: TRBJ1-3; D: .; CDR3: CASVEQGLAGNTIYF; DNA: TGTGCCAGCGTAGAACAGGGATTGGCAGGAAACACCATATATTTT
V: TRBV10-1; size: few; J: TRBJ2-2; D: .; CDR3: CASGRDSSNTGELFF; DNA: TGCGCCAGCGGCCGAGACAGCTCGAACACCGGGGAGCTGTTTTTT
V: TRBV5-1; size: .; J: TRBJ2-1; D: .; CDR3: CASSSSTGLYNEQFF; DNA: TGCGCCAGCAGCTCATCCACGGGACTCTACAATGAGCAGTTCTTC
V: TRBV19; size: .; J: TRBJ2-5; D: TRBD2; CDR3: CASSIGPSGRFQETQYF; DNA: TGTGCCAGTAGTATAGGCCCTAGCGGGAGATTTCAAGAGACCCAGTACTTC